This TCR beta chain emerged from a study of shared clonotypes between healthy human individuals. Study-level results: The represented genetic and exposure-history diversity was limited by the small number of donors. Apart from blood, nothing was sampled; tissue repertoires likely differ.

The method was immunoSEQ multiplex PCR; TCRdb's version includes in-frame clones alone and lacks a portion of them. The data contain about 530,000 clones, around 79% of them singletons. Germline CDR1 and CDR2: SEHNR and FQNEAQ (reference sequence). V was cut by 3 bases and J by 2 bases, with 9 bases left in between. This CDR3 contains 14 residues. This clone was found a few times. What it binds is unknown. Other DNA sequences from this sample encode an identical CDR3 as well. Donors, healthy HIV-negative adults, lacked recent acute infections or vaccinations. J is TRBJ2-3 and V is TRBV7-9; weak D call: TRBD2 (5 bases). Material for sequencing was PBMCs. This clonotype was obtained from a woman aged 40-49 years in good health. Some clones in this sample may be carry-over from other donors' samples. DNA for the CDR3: TGTGCCAGCAGCTTGGGCGGGTACACAGATACGCAGTATTTT. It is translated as CASSLGGYTDTQYF.